This TCR beta chain is drawn from a study of cytomegalovirus exposure and HLA in healthy donors. General study points: In a later analysis, several top co-occurrence clusters appeared linked to parvovirus B19, influenza, CMV and Epstein-Barr virus. The study put 160 or so TCR beta chains on its list as cytomegalovirus-associated. The sole available immune exposure information was CMV serostatus.

As regards this clone: Its antigen remains unknown. At one of its ends the junction is not consistent with the germline gene, which may arise from a read error.

Primers included in the PCR were 60 Vbeta and 13 Jbeta primers. Data came from immunoSEQ multiplex PCR; TCRdb stores just in-frame clones and leaves some out. In the table there are more than 100,000 clones, around four fifths of which are singletons. Sequences were obtained from PBMCs. The clonotype was recovered from a man between 60 and 75 years old in good health and CMV-seropositive.

This chain's CDR3 is CSSNRGQGASGNTIYF. DNA for the CDR3: TGTTCCAGCAACAGGGGACAGGGGGCGTCTGGAAACACCATATATTTT. The chain links TRBV7-9 to TRBJ1-3; the match to TRBD1 covers 12 bases. The CDR3 runs to 16 residues. Germline CDR1 is SEHNR and CDR2 is FQNEAQ (reference sequence).